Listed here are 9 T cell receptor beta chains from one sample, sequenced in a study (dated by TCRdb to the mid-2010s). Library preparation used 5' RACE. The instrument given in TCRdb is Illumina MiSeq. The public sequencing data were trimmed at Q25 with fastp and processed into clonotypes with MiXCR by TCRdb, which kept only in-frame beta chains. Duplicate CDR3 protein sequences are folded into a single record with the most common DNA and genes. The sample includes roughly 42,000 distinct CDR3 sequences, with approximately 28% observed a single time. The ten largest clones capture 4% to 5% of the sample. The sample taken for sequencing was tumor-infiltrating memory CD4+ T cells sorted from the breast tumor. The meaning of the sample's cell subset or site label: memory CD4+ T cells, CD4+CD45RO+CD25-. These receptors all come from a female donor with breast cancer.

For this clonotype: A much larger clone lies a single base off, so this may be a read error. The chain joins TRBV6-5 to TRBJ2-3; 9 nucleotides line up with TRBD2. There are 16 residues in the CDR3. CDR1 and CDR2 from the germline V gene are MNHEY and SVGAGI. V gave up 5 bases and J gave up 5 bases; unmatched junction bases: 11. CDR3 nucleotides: TGTGCCAGCAGTCTTCAAGCGGGGGGATTTGGAGATACGCAGTATTTT. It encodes CASSLQAGGFGDTQYF.

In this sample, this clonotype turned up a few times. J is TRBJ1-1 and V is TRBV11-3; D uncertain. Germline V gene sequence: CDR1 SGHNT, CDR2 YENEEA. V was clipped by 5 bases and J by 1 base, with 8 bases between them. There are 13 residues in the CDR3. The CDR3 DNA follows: TGTGCCAGCAGCGCAGAGAAGAACACTGAAGCTTTCTTT. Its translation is CASSAEKNTEAFF.

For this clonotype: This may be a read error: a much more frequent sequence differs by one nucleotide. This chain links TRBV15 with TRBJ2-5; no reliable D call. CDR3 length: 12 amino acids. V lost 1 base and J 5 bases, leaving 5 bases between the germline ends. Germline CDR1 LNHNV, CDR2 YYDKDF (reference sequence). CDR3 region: CATSRGIETQYF. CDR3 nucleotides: TGTGCCACCAGCAGAGGTATTGAGACCCAGTACTTC.

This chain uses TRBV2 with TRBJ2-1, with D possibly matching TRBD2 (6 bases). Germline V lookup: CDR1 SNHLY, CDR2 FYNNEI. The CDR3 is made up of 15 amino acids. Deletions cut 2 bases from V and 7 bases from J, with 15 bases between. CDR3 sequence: CASSESGTSINEQFF. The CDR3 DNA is TGTGCCAGCAGTGAAAGCGGTACTAGCATAAATGAGCAGTTCTTC.

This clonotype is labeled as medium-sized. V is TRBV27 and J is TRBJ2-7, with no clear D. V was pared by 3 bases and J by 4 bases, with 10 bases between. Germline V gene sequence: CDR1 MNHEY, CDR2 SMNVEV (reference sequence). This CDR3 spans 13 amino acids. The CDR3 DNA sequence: TGTGCCAGCAGTTTTCGGTATCAATACGAGCAGTACTTC. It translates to CASSFRYQYEQYF.

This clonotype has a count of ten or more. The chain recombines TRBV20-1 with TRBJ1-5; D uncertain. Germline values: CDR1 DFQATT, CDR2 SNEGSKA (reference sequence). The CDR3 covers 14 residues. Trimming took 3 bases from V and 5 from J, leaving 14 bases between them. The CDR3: CSASLGPRDQPQHF. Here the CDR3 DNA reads TGCAGTGCTAGCTTAGGACCAAGGGATCAGCCCCAGCATTTT.

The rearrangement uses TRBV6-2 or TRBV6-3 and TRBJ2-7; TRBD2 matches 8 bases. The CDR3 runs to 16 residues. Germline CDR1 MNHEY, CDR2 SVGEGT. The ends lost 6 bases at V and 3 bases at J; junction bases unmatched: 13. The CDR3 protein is CASSGGAGTRLYEQYF. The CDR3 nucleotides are TGTGCCAGCAGCGGGGGGGCCGGGACTAGGCTCTACGAGCAGTACTTC.

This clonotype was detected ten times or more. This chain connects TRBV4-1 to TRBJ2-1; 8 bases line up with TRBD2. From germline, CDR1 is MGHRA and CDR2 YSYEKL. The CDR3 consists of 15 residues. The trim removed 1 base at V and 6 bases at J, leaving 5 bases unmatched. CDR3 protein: CASSQAGLEVNEQFF. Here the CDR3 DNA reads TGCGCCAGCAGCCAAGCGGGACTAGAGGTCAATGAGCAGTTCTTC.

Written as DNA, the CDR3 is TGCGCCAGCAGCTTGGGCAGTAAGGACGAGCAGTACTTC. Residues: CASSLGSKDEQYF. V usage is TRBV5-1 and J usage is TRBJ2-7; no clear D gene. Germline V gene data show CDR1 as SGHRS and CDR2 as YFSETQ. The V and J ends lost 0 bases and 5 bases respectively, with 9 bases between them. There are 13 residues in the CDR3.